This T cell receptor (beta chain) originates from a study of blood T cell repertoires in COVID-19. Study-level background: Donors in the United States, Italy and Spain gave samples during acute or convalescent COVID-19.

Original handling: The authors estimated nucleated cell counts from reference gene primer amplification. The method was immunoSEQ multiplex PCR; TCRdb's version includes in-frame clones alone and lacks a portion of them. V, J and clone size reflect that table, while D and trimming were determined from the DNA. In the table there are about 300,000 clones, around 89% of which are singletons. V shed 4 bases and J shed 0 bases, with 12 bases lying between them. This CDR3 is built from 15 residues. Germline V gene lookup returns CDR1 SGHDN and CDR2 FVKESK. The chain links TRBV14 to TRBJ1-2; weak D call: TRBD1 (6 bases). This receptor was taken from a man in his late teens or twenties who had recovered from COVID-19. Input material: peripheral blood. In nucleotides, the CDR3 is TGTGCCAGCAGCCTGCGGGGGGCGACTAACTATGGCTACACCTTC. Protein product: CASSLRGATNYGYTF. The full variable domain, with the rest looked up from reference TRBV14 and TRBJ1-2, is EAGVTQFPSHSVIEKGQTVTLRCDPISGHDNLYWYRRVMGKEIKFLLHFVKESKQDESGMPNNRFLAERTGGTYSTLKVQPAELEDSGVYFCASSLRGATNYGYTFGSGTRLTVV.